This TCR beta chain comes out of a study of CD8+ T cells in alopecia areata. Study at large: Scoring of treated patients' severity used the percentage of affected scalp area. General study results and limits: Among the top 100, expanded CD8+ clones, as well as scalp clonality, were significantly decreased by tofacitinib.

CDR1 and CDR2 from the germline V gene are SGHRS and YFSETQ. The CDR3 sequence is 19 residues long. With 2 bases clipped from V and 0 bases from J, the junction kept 8 bases outside the gene matches. This clone was seen a handful of times. Its matching antigen is unknown. cDNA serving as the sequencing template came from extracted, reverse transcribed RNA. Generated by immunoSEQ multiplex PCR, the TCRdb table keeps only in-frame clones and is missing some. The data show about 270,000 clones, approximately 60% seen once. As to treatment: oral pan-JAK inhibitor, 5-10 mg twice daily. This receptor was obtained from a human donor with alopecia areata. The sequences come from CD4+ T cells sorted from blood, collected at approximately week 51, from a patient treated with tofacitinib. This chain connects TRBV5-1 to TRBJ2-2, with TRBD2 matching 12 bases. This CDR3 reads CASSFLDGLAGPNTGELFF. The CDR3 coding sequence is TGCGCCAGCAGCTTTCTCGATGGACTAGCGGGACCGAACACCGGGGAGCTGTTTTTT.